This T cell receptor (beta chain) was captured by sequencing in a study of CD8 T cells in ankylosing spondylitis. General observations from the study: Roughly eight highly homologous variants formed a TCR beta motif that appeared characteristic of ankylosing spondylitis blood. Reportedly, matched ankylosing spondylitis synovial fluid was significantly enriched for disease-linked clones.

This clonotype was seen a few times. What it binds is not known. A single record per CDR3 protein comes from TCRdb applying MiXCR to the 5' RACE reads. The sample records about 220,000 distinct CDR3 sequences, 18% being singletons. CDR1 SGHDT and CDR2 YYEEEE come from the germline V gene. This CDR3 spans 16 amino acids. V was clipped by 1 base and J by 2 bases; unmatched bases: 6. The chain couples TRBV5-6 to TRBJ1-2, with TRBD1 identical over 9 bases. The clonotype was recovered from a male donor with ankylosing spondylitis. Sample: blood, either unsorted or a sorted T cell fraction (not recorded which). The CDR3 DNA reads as TGTGCCAGCAGCTTGATTCGAGGACAGGGGAACTATGGCTACACCTTC. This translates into CASSLIRGQGNYGYTF.